This T cell receptor (beta chain) comes out of a study of blood T cell repertoires in COVID-19. Overall study: Donors in the United States, Italy and Spain gave samples during acute or convalescent COVID-19.

Per the original methods: Estimates of nucleated cell counts were drawn from the amplification of reference gene primers. Repertoires were generated with immunoSEQ multiplex PCR, while TCRdb's copy carries only in-frame clones and drops some. D and trimming come from the DNA, and the V and J calls and clone size come from that table. Found here are 150,000 to 200,000 clones, just over 90% of them singletons; the top ten hold around 5.1%. Seattle patients were enrolled during active infection and followed longitudinally. This TCR came from a man younger than 30 with COVID-19, enrolled during active disease. The sample was peripheral blood.

In nucleotides, the CDR3 is TGTGCCAGTAGTATAGGCCTCGCGGGGCTGCAAGAGACCCAGTACTTC. This translates into CASSIGLAGLQETQYF. The chain is built from TRBV19 and TRBJ2-5; D might be TRBD2 (6 bases). From germline, CDR1 is LNHDA and CDR2 SQIVND (reference sequence). The CDR3 extends over 16 amino acids. The V and J ends lost 1 base and 2 bases respectively, with 14 bases between them.